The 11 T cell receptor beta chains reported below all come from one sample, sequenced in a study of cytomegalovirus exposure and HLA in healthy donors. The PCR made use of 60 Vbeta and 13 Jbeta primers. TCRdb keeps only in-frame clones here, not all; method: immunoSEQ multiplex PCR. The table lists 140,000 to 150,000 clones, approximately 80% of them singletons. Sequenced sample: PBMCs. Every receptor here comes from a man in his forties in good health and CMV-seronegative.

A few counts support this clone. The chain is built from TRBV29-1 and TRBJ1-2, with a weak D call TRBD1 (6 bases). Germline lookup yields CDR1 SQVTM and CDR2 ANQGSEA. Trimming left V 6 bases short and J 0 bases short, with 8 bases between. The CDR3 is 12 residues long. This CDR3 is CSVGQTNYGYTF. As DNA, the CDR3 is TGCAGCGTCGGACAGACTAACTATGGCTACACCTTC. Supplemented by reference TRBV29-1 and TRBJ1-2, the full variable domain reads SAVISQKPSRDICQRGTSLTIQCQVDSQVTMMFWYRQQPGQSLTLIATANQGSEATYESGFVIDKFPISRPNLTFSTLTVSNMSPEDSSIYLCSVGQTNYGYTFGSGTRLTVV.

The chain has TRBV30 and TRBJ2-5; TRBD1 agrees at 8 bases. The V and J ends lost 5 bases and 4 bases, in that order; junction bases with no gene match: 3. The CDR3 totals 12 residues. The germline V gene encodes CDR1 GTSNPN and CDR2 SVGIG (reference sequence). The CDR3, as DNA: TGTGCCTGGGACAGGGGAGGAGAGACCCAGTACTTC. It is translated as CAWDRGGETQYF.

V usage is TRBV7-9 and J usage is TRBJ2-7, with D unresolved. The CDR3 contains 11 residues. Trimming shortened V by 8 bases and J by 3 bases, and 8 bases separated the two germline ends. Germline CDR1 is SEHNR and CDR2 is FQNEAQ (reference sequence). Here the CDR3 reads CASQRDYEQYF. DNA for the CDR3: TGTGCCAGCCAACGAGACTACGAGCAGTACTTC.

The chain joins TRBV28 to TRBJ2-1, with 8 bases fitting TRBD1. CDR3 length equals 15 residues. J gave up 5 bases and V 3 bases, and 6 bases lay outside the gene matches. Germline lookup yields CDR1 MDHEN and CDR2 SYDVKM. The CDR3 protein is CASSLVGTGHNEQFF. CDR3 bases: TGTGCCAGCAGTTTGGTCGGGACAGGACACAATGAGCAGTTCTTC.

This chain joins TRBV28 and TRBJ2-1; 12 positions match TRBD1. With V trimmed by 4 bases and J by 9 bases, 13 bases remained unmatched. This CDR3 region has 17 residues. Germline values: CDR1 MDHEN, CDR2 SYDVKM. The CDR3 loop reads CASSYYLWDRGLGEQFF. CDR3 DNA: TGTGCCAGCAGTTACTATCTGTGGGACAGGGGGCTTGGTGAGCAGTTCTTC. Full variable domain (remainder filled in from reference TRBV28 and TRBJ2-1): DVKVTQSSRYLVKRTGEKVFLECVQDMDHENMFWYRQDPGLGLRLIYFSYDVKMKEKGDIPEGYSVSREKKERFSLILESASTNQTSMYLCASSYYLWDRGLGEQFFGPGTRLTVL.

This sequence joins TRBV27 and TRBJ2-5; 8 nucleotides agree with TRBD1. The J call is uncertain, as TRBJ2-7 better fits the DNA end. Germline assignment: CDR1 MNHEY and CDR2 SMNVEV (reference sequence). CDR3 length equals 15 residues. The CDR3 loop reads CASTKSGTGLREQYF. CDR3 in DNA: TGTGCCAGCACCAAATCCGGGACAGGACTACGCGAGCAGTACTTC.

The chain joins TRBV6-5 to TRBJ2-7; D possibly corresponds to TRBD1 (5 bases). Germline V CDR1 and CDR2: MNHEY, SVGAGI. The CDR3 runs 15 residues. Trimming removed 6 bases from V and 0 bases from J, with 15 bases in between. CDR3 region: CASSRGAPTSYEQYF. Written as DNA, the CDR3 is TGTGCCAGCAGCCGTGGGGCACCTACCTCCTACGAGCAGTACTTC.

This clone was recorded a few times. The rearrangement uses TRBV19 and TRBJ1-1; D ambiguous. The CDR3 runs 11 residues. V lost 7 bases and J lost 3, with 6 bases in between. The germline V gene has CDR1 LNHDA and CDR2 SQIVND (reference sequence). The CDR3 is CASIQYTEAFF. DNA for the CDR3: TGTGCCAGTATCCAATACACTGAAGCTTTCTTT. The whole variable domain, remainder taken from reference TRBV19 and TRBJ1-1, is DGGITQSPKYLFRKEGQNVTLSCEQNLNHDAMYWYRQDPGQGLRLIYYSQIVNDFQKGDIAEGYSVSREKKESFPLTVTSAQKNPTAFYLCASIQYTEAFFGQGTRLTVV.

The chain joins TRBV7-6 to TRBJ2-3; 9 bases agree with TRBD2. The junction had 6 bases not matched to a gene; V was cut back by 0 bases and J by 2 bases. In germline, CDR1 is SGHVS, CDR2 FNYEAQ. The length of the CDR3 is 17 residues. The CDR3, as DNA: TGTGCCAGCAGCTTAGCAGCGGGGGGCCGAGTCACAGATACGCAGTATTTT. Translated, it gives CASSLAAGGRVTDTQYF.

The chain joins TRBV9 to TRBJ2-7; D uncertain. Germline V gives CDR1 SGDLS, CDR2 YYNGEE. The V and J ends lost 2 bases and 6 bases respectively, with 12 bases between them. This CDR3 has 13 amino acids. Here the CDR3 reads CASSVELSGEQYF. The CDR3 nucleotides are TGTGCCAGCAGCGTGGAACTTTCGGGCGAGCAGTACTTC. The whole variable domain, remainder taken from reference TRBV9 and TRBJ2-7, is DSGVTQTPKHLITATGQRVTLRCSPRSGDLSVYWYQQSLDQGLQFLIQYYNGEERAKGNILERFSAQQFPDLHSELNLSSLELGDSALYFCASSVELSGEQYFGPGTRLTVT.

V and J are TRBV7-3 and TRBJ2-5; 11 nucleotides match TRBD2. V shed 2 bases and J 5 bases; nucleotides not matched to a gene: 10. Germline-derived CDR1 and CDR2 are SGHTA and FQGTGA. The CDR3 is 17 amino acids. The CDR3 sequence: CASSLAGLAAPGETQYF. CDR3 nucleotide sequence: TGTGCCAGCAGCTTAGCGGGACTAGCGGCTCCTGGGGAGACCCAGTACTTC.